Sequencing of this TCR beta chain was carried out in a study of blood T cell repertoires in COVID-19. Study overall: COVID-19 samples, acute and convalescent, were from the United States, Italy and Spain. The analysed material was cDNA or gDNA that came from T cells, B-cell-depleted T cells, or PBMCs.

Per the germline V gene, CDR1 is MNHEY and CDR2 is SVGEGT. The CDR3 spans 17 residues. Trimming took 4 bases from V and 0 from J; bases not matched to a gene: 11. Source study methods: For nucleated cells, counts were estimated from reference gene primer amplification. Libraries were prepared by immunoSEQ multiplex PCR; TCRdb keeps only in-frame clonotypes and omits some of them. That table is the source of V, J and clone size, and D and trimming were worked out from the DNA. The table includes about 210,000 clones, about nine tenths detected once. This clone has a handful of counts. This sequence originates from a man in his forties with acute or convalescent COVID-19. The chain links TRBV6-2 or TRBV6-3 to TRBJ2-7; 8 bases fit TRBD2. The source material was peripheral blood. The CDR3 nucleotides read TGTGCCAGCAGTTCCCACCGACTAGCGTTTAGCTCCTACGAGCAGTACTTC. Translation: CASSSHRLAFSSYEQYF.